A selection of T cell receptor beta chains follows, all from one sample in a study of T cell responses to AZD1222 COVID-19 vaccine. Profiled with immunoSEQ multiplex PCR; TCRdb holds only in-frame clones, not every one. The sample holds fewer than 140,000 clones, almost 90% seen once. The specimen was peripheral blood, collected on day 0 of AZD1222 vaccination. These receptors all come from an adult in good health. CDR3s include the opening cysteine and the closing phenylalanine or tryptophan. The D gene is left open where the match is weak. Clone size is not always given. Where it is, it says once, few, many or a class for expanded clones.

abundance: -; d_gene: TRBD2; j_gene: TRBJ2-1; v_gene: TRBV9; CDR3aa: CASSRLAGDIYNEQFF; CDR3nt: TGTGCCAGCAGCCGACTAGCGGGAGATATATACAATGAGCAGTTCTTC
abundance: -; d_gene: -; j_gene: TRBJ2-1; v_gene: TRBV2; CDR3aa: CASSESKQFF; CDR3nt: TGTGCCAGCAGTGAGTCGAAGCAGTTCTTC
abundance: -; d_gene: -; j_gene: TRBJ2-3; v_gene: TRBV15; CDR3aa: CATSSRGFLLDTQYF; CDR3nt: TGTGCCACCAGCAGCAGGGGCTTTCTTTTGGATACGCAGTATTTT
abundance: -; d_gene: -; j_gene: TRBJ1-3; v_gene: TRBV25-1; CDR3aa: CASSEPGIAGNTIYF; CDR3nt: TGTGCCAGCAGTGAACCAGGAATCGCCGGAAACACCATATATTTT
abundance: -; d_gene: TRBD1; j_gene: TRBJ2-2; v_gene: TRBV11-1; CDR3aa: CASSLAGGGTGELFF; CDR3nt: TGTGCCAGCAGCTTAGCAGGGGGCGGCACCGGGGAGCTGTTTTTT
abundance: -; d_gene: -; j_gene: TRBJ1-1; v_gene: TRBV19; CDR3aa: CASSPDRPNTEAFF; CDR3nt: TGTGCCAGTAGTCCCGACAGGCCAAACACTGAAGCTTTCTTT
abundance: -; d_gene: TRBD2; j_gene: TRBJ2-1; v_gene: TRBV5-4; CDR3aa: CASSTGTSVNEQFF; CDR3nt: TGTGCCAGCAGCACCGGGACTAGCGTGAATGAGCAGTTCTTC
abundance: -; d_gene: -; j_gene: TRBJ2-2; v_gene: TRBV25-1; CDR3aa: CASSHPSLGTGELFF; CDR3nt: TGTGCCAGCAGTCACCCCTCACTCGGCACCGGGGAGCTGTTTTTT
abundance: -; d_gene: -; j_gene: TRBJ2-1; v_gene: TRBV4-3; CDR3aa: CASSAYGEQFF; CDR3nt: TGCGCCAGCAGCGCCTACGGTGAGCAGTTCTTC
abundance: -; d_gene: TRBD1; j_gene: TRBJ2-2; v_gene: TRBV3-1/TRBV3-2; CDR3aa: CASRPPGGPGELFF; CDR3nt: TGTGCCAGCAGGCCCCCAGGGGGTCCCGGGGAGCTGTTTTTT
abundance: -; d_gene: -; j_gene: TRBJ1-1; v_gene: TRBV20-1; CDR3aa: CSARGITEAFF; CDR3nt: TGCAGTGCTAGGGGGATCACTGAAGCTTTCTTT
abundance: -; d_gene: -; j_gene: TRBJ1-1; v_gene: TRBV5-1; CDR3aa: CASSLDRGDTEAFF; CDR3nt: TGCGCCAGCAGCTTGGATCGTGGCGACACTGAAGCTTTCTTT
abundance: -; d_gene: -; j_gene: TRBJ1-1; v_gene: TRBV4-2; CDR3aa: CASSQVNGRNTEAFF; CDR3nt: TGTGCCAGCAGCCAAGTCAATGGGAGGAACACTGAAGCTTTCTTT
abundance: -; d_gene: -; j_gene: TRBJ2-1; v_gene: TRBV7-9; CDR3aa: CASNPAEHNEQFF; CDR3nt: TGTGCCAGCAATCCAGCGGAGCACAATGAGCAGTTCTTC
abundance: -; d_gene: TRBD1; j_gene: TRBJ1-2; v_gene: TRBV5-1; CDR3aa: CASGRDRLYGYTF; CDR3nt: TGCGCCAGCGGTCGGGACAGGCTGTATGGCTACACCTTC
abundance: -; d_gene: -; j_gene: TRBJ1-6; v_gene: TRBV3-1/TRBV3-2; CDR3aa: CASSRDVRTYNSPLHF; CDR3nt: TGTGCCAGCAGCCGGGACGTGCGTACCTATAATTCACCCCTCCACTTT
abundance: few; d_gene: TRBD2; j_gene: TRBJ2-5; v_gene: TRBV14; CDR3aa: CASSQRTSGRRETQYF; CDR3nt: TGTGCCAGCAGCCAAAGGACTAGCGGGCGAAGGGAGACCCAGTACTTC
abundance: -; d_gene: -; j_gene: TRBJ1-1; v_gene: TRBV7-2; CDR3aa: CASSLGPANTEAFF; CDR3nt: TGTGCCAGCAGCTTAGGGCCAGCCAACACTGAAGCTTTCTTT
abundance: -; d_gene: TRBD2; j_gene: TRBJ2-3; v_gene: TRBV18; CDR3aa: CASSPGGRPDTQYF; CDR3nt: TGTGCCAGCTCACCAGGCGGGAGACCAGATACGCAGTATTTT
abundance: -; d_gene: TRBD1; j_gene: TRBJ2-1; v_gene: TRBV5-1; CDR3aa: CASSLGQGIHEQFF; CDR3nt: TGCGCCAGCAGCTTGGGACAGGGTATACATGAGCAGTTCTTC
abundance: -; d_gene: -; j_gene: TRBJ2-7; v_gene: TRBV9; CDR3aa: CASSPRPGLRTHEQYF; CDR3nt: TGTGCCAGCAGCCCCCGGCCGGGACTCCGTACTCACGAGCAGTACTTC
abundance: -; d_gene: -; j_gene: TRBJ1-2; v_gene: TRBV19; CDR3aa: CASSGRDTNYGYTF; CDR3nt: TGTGCCAGTAGTGGTCGGGACACTAACTATGGCTACACCTTC
abundance: -; d_gene: TRBD1; j_gene: TRBJ2-7; v_gene: TRBV5-4; CDR3aa: CASSLGQGNSEQYF; CDR3nt: TGTGCCAGCAGCTTGGGACAGGGAAACTCCGAGCAGTACTTC
abundance: -; d_gene: -; j_gene: TRBJ1-5; v_gene: TRBV5-5; CDR3aa: CAPTGKPMSQPQHF; CDR3nt: TGTGCGCCAACCGGGAAGCCGATGAGCCAGCCCCAGCATTTT
abundance: once; d_gene: -; j_gene: TRBJ1-1; v_gene: TRBV28; CDR3aa: CASSFGQEAFF; CDR3nt: TGTGCCAGCAGTTTTGGGCAGGAAGCTTTCTTT
abundance: -; d_gene: -; j_gene: TRBJ1-1; v_gene: TRBV5-5; CDR3aa: CASSMNTEAFF; CDR3nt: TGTGCCAGCAGCATGAACACTGAAGCTTTCTTT
abundance: -; d_gene: TRBD2; j_gene: TRBJ2-1; v_gene: TRBV9; CDR3aa: CASSVAGGSYNEQFF; CDR3nt: TGTGCCAGCAGCGTAGCGGGAGGATCCTACAATGAGCAGTTCTTC
abundance: once; d_gene: TRBD1; j_gene: TRBJ1-1; v_gene: TRBV18; CDR3aa: CASSLRQGSDTEAFF; CDR3nt: TGTGCCAGCTCGCTCCGACAGGGGAGCGATACTGAAGCTTTCTTT
abundance: once; d_gene: -; j_gene: TRBJ2-7; v_gene: TRBV14; CDR3aa: CASSREGVREQYF; CDR3nt: TGTGCCAGCAGCCGAGAGGGAGTACGAGAGCAGTACTTC
abundance: -; d_gene: -; j_gene: TRBJ2-2; v_gene: TRBV7-8; CDR3aa: CASRQDSNAGELFF; CDR3nt: TGTGCCAGCAGACAGGACAGTAACGCCGGGGAGCTGTTTTTT
abundance: -; d_gene: -; j_gene: TRBJ1-2; v_gene: TRBV28; CDR3aa: CASSPDGFTGYTF; CDR3nt: TGTGCCAGCAGTCCAGACGGATTCACTGGCTACACCTTC
abundance: -; d_gene: -; j_gene: TRBJ1-1; v_gene: TRBV7-9; CDR3aa: CASSLSGGEAFF; CDR3nt: TGTGCCAGCAGCTTATCGGGTGGTGAAGCTTTCTTT
abundance: -; d_gene: TRBD1; j_gene: TRBJ2-7; v_gene: TRBV7-8; CDR3aa: CASSLAGQGSPVEQYF; CDR3nt: TGTGCCAGCAGCTTAGCGGGACAGGGGTCCCCCGTCGAGCAGTACTTC
abundance: -; d_gene: TRBD2; j_gene: TRBJ2-7; v_gene: TRBV6-2/TRBV6-3; CDR3aa: CASSTPTSGKYEQYF; CDR3nt: TGTGCCAGCAGTACACCCACTAGCGGGAAATACGAGCAGTACTTC
abundance: -; d_gene: TRBD1; j_gene: TRBJ1-3; v_gene: TRBV19; CDR3aa: CASSRDSRLSGNTIYF; CDR3nt: TGTGCCAGTAGTAGGGACAGCAGGCTCTCTGGAAACACCATATATTTT
abundance: -; d_gene: -; j_gene: TRBJ1-2; v_gene: TRBV14; CDR3aa: CASSQGGRYGYTF; CDR3nt: TGTGCCAGCAGCCAAGGAGGCCGCTATGGCTACACCTTC
abundance: -; d_gene: -; j_gene: TRBJ2-4; v_gene: TRBV4-2; CDR3aa: CASSQDRAATLAKNIQYF; CDR3nt: TGTGCCAGCAGCCAAGATCGGGCGGCGACCTTAGCCAAAAACATTCAGTACTTC
abundance: -; d_gene: TRBD2; j_gene: TRBJ2-7; v_gene: TRBV28; CDR3aa: CASRPPGGRGAYEQYF; CDR3nt: TGTGCCAGCAGGCCTCCGGGGGGGCGTGGGGCCTACGAGCAGTACTTC
abundance: -; d_gene: TRBD2; j_gene: TRBJ2-7; v_gene: TRBV4-1; CDR3aa: CASSLYDLAGGGPVHEQYF; CDR3nt: TGCGCCAGCAGCCTTTACGACCTAGCGGGAGGAGGACCCGTACACGAGCAGTACTTC
abundance: -; d_gene: -; j_gene: TRBJ1-1; v_gene: TRBV5-1; CDR3aa: CASRPTGTQNTEAFF; CDR3nt: TGCGCCAGCAGGCCCACCGGGACACAGAACACTGAAGCTTTCTTT
abundance: -; d_gene: -; j_gene: TRBJ1-1; v_gene: TRBV5-7; CDR3aa: CASTGYAEAFF; CDR3nt: TGTGCCAGCACCGGGTACGCTGAAGCTTTCTTT
abundance: -; d_gene: TRBD1; j_gene: TRBJ2-2; v_gene: TRBV5-1; CDR3aa: CASSTLGTGDGELFF; CDR3nt: TGCGCCAGCAGCACGCTCGGGACAGGGGACGGGGAGCTGTTTTTT
abundance: -; d_gene: -; j_gene: TRBJ1-1; v_gene: TRBV10-2; CDR3aa: CASGKPSGTEAFF; CDR3nt: TGCGCCAGCGGAAAACCCTCGGGCACTGAAGCTTTCTTT
abundance: -; d_gene: TRBD1; j_gene: TRBJ1-1; v_gene: TRBV19; CDR3aa: CASSMRGQGAFAEAFF; CDR3nt: TGTGCCAGTAGTATGAGGGGACAGGGGGCATTCGCTGAAGCTTTCTTT
abundance: -; d_gene: -; j_gene: TRBJ1-5; v_gene: TRBV27; CDR3aa: CATAGSGQPQHF; CDR3nt: TGTGCCACCGCAGGGTCGGGTCAGCCCCAGCATTTT
abundance: -; d_gene: -; j_gene: TRBJ2-6; v_gene: TRBV10-3; CDR3aa: CAISELRGGSGANVLTF; CDR3nt: TGTGCCATCAGTGAGCTCAGGGGGGGCTCTGGGGCCAACGTCCTGACTTTC
abundance: -; d_gene: -; j_gene: TRBJ2-6; v_gene: TRBV5-6; CDR3aa: CASSLILYSGANVLTF; CDR3nt: TGTGCCAGCAGCTTGATCCTCTACTCTGGGGCCAACGTCCTGACTTTC
abundance: -; d_gene: -; j_gene: TRBJ1-3; v_gene: TRBV6-5; CDR3aa: CASSYSSATPGNTIYF; CDR3nt: TGTGCCAGCAGTTACTCTTCCGCCACCCCGGGAAACACCATATATTTT
abundance: -; d_gene: -; j_gene: TRBJ1-5; v_gene: TRBV19; CDR3aa: CASTRGMVQPQHF; CDR3nt: TGTGCCAGTACCAGGGGAATGGTTCAGCCCCAGCATTTT
abundance: -; d_gene: -; j_gene: TRBJ2-7; v_gene: TRBV19; CDR3aa: CASSSGTVTYEQYF; CDR3nt: TGTGCCAGTAGTTCCGGGACTGTTACCTACGAGCAGTACTTC
abundance: -; d_gene: TRBD1; j_gene: TRBJ1-2; v_gene: TRBV11-2; CDR3aa: CASSLDRGQGTWYGYTF; CDR3nt: TGTGCCAGCAGCTTAGATCGGGGACAGGGGACGTGGTATGGCTACACCTTC
abundance: once; d_gene: TRBD1; j_gene: TRBJ1-2; v_gene: TRBV5-1; CDR3aa: CASSTPTGALNYGYTF; CDR3nt: TGCGCCAGCAGCACTCCGACAGGGGCCCTTAACTATGGCTACACCTTC
abundance: -; d_gene: -; j_gene: TRBJ1-1; v_gene: TRBV19; CDR3aa: CASDGPRLANTEAFF; CDR3nt: TGTGCCAGCGATGGGCCCCGATTAGCGAACACTGAAGCTTTCTTT
abundance: few; d_gene: -; j_gene: TRBJ2-7; v_gene: TRBV16; CDR3aa: CASSLWGEQYF; CDR3nt: TGTGCCAGCAGCCTTTGGGGGGAGCAGTACTTC
abundance: once; d_gene: -; j_gene: TRBJ2-6; v_gene: TRBV6-1; CDR3aa: CASSEGSSGANVLTF; CDR3nt: TGTGCCAGCAGTGAGGGGAGCTCTGGGGCCAACGTCCTGACTTTC
abundance: -; d_gene: -; j_gene: TRBJ1-1; v_gene: TRBV7-2; CDR3aa: CASSLWVTEAFF; CDR3nt: TGTGCCAGCAGCTTATGGGTAACTGAAGCTTTCTTT
abundance: -; d_gene: -; j_gene: TRBJ2-1; v_gene: TRBV7-8; CDR3aa: CASSLGAGWSYNEQFF; CDR3nt: TGTGCCAGCAGCTTAGGGGCGGGATGGTCCTACAATGAGCAGTTCTTC
abundance: -; d_gene: TRBD1; j_gene: TRBJ2-5; v_gene: TRBV23-1; CDR3aa: CASIGTVETQYF; CDR3nt: TGCGCCAGCATCGGGACAGTAGAGACCCAGTACTTC
abundance: -; d_gene: -; j_gene: TRBJ1-5; v_gene: TRBV19; CDR3aa: CASSMVPNSNQPQHF; CDR3nt: TGTGCCAGTAGTATGGTACCGAATAGCAATCAGCCCCAGCATTTT
abundance: -; d_gene: -; j_gene: TRBJ2-1; v_gene: TRBV15; CDR3aa: CATSRDRLGRATDEQFF; CDR3nt: TGTGCCACCAGCAGAGATCGGCTCGGGAGAGCTACGGATGAGCAGTTCTTC